Listed below are T cell receptor beta chains from one sample, sequenced in a study of blood T cell repertoires in COVID-19. The method was immunoSEQ multiplex PCR; TCRdb's version includes in-frame clones alone and lacks a portion of them. The sample lists roughly 140,000 clones, over 75% occurring once. Sequencing input: peripheral blood. These receptors all stem from a man between 50 and 59 years old with acute or convalescent COVID-19. CDR3s leave out the opening cysteine and the closing phenylalanine or tryptophan.

TRBV5-1	TRBJ1-2	ASSLAGGYT
TRBV5-4	TRBJ2-7	ASSRGTSGMYEQY
TRBV19	TRBJ1-1	ASSATQGLEAF
TRBV6-1	TRBJ1-4	ASSERGGTDEKLF
TRBV6-5	TRBJ2-7	ASSYSGTGTSYEQY
TRBV11-3	TRBJ2-5	ASSLAGGRETQY
TRBV30	TRBJ1-5	AWSVTSNQPQH
TRBV9	TRBJ1-2	ASSVDGYGYT
TRBV5-1	TRBJ1-4	ASSLAGNEKLF
TRBV23-1	TRBJ2-2	ASSQLNGRNPGELF
TRBV24-1	TRBJ1-5	ATSEAPNQPQH
TRBV7-6	TRBJ1-2	ASSLGPGGYGYT
TRBV6-4	TRBJ2-3	ASSAGETTDTQY
TRBV12-5	TRBJ2-1	ASGLRGQAYNEQF
TRBV5-4	TRBJ1-1	ASSLTGMNTEAF
TRBV25-1	TRBJ2-3	ASSEFAGGTDTQY
TRBV19	TRBJ2-1	ASKRRGGFSSGTSYNEQF
TRBV6-5	TRBJ1-5	ASTRGTANQPQH
TRBV6-2/TRBV6-3	TRBJ2-7	ASSYRRQGSSYEQY
TRBV30	TRBJ1-3	ACSTGFGNTIY
TRBV5-6	TRBJ1-2	ASSFYGQDNYGYT
TRBV7-9	TRBJ2-5	ASSLASTGSGLETQY
TRBV5-1	TRBJ1-4	ASSWGRLITNEKLF
TRBV7-3	TRBJ1-4	ASSPGTGLGDEKLF
TRBV9	TRBJ1-1	ARIRGGTEAF
TRBV9	TRBJ1-3	ASSALGGRPSGNTIY
TRBV27	TRBJ1-6	ASSFTGGSTLWGSPLH
TRBV5-1	TRBJ2-1	ASSLEVGRASSYNEQF
TRBV11-3	TRBJ2-7	ASSPGQNNYEQY
TRBV18	TRBJ2-7	ARAPTGAPFPEDEQY
TRBV3-1/TRBV3-2	TRBJ2-6	ASSQAGANVLT